The 12 T cell receptor beta chains below were found in one sample sequenced in a study of breast tumors, draining lymph nodes, adjacent tissues. TCRdb reanalysed the multiplex PCR reads using MiXCR and keeps one entry per CDR3 protein. The sample records around 290,000 distinct CDR3 sequences, 30% being singletons. Breast cancer patients provided tissue from their axillary draining lymph nodes. Sequencing was performed on axillary lymph node tissue. The receptors were sampled from a female donor with breast cancer. Some clones in this sample may be carry-over from other donors' samples.

With respect to this clonotype: A much larger clone lies one base from this, so it may be a read error. The rearrangement links TRBV2 to TRBJ2-5; D possibly corresponds to TRBD2 (6 bases). The CDR3 is made up of 15 amino acids. CDR1 SNHLY and CDR2 FYNNEI come from the germline V gene. As DNA, the CDR3 is TGTGCCAGCAGTTTTTTGGGAGGCCCCCAAGGGACCCAGTACTTC. Protein: CASSFLGGPQGTQYF. The entire variable domain, with the rest obtained from reference TRBV2 and TRBJ2-5, is as follows: EPEVTQTPSHQVTQMGQEVILRCVPISNHLYFYWYRQILGQKVEFLVSFYNNEISEKSEIFDDQFSVERPDGSNFTLKIRSTKLEDSAMYFCASSFLGGPQGTQYFGPGTRLLVL.

This clonotype occurred many times. The chain is built from TRBV29-1 and TRBJ1-2; unclear D gene. The V end was cut by 3 bases, the J end by 3 bases, with 8 bases between. The length of the CDR3 is 12 residues. Per the germline V gene, CDR1 is SQVTM and CDR2 is ANQGSEA. The CDR3, as DNA: TGCAGCGTTGAGTCGACCTACTATGGCTACACCTTC. Amino acid sequence: CSVESTYYGYTF.

This clonotype was detected many times. This rearrangement joins TRBV10-3 to TRBJ1-3; D gene uncertain. V lost 6 bases and J lost 0, with 6 bases in between. Germline CDR1 is ENHRY and CDR2 is SYGVKD. The CDR3 covers 13 residues. This chain's CDR3 is CAIRGSSGNTIYF. The CDR3 DNA is TGTGCCATCAGAGGCAGCTCTGGAAACACCATATATTTT.

This clonotype was counted ten times or more. The chain couples TRBV11-2 to TRBJ1-2; D gene uncertain. V lost 1 base to trimming and J lost 6 bases, with 9 bases between them. Germline V gene lookup returns CDR1 SGHAT and CDR2 FQNNGV. The CDR3 totals 13 residues. CDR3 amino acids: CASSLARQHGYTF. CDR3 nucleotides: TGTGCCAGCAGCTTAGCACGGCAGCATGGCTACACCTTC.

Remarks on this clonotype: This may arise from a read error, as a much more abundant clone is one base away. CDR3 DNA: TGTGCCAGCAGCCTAGTTAAACAGGCGGTCGGGAATGAGCAGTTCTTC. This gives the protein CASSLVKQAVGNEQFF. This sequence joins TRBV11-1 and TRBJ2-1; D is possibly TRBD1 (5 bases). The CDR3 is 16 amino acids. Germline loops: CDR1 SGHAT, CDR2 FQDESV (reference sequence). Trimming shortened V by 5 bases and J by 7 bases, and 21 bases separated the two germline ends. Full variable domain (missing parts from reference TRBV11-1 and TRBJ2-1): EAEVAQSPRYKITEKSQAVAFWCDPISGHATLYWYRQILGQGPELLVQFQDESVVDDSQLPKDRFSAERLKGVDSTLKIQPAELGDSAMYLCASSLVKQAVGNEQFFGPGTRLTVL.

This clonotype has just a few counts. CDR3 sequence: CASSHGPEVRDYGYTF. The CDR3 DNA reads TGTGCCAGCAGTCACGGTCCTGAGGTGAGAGACTATGGCTACACCTTC. J is TRBJ1-2 and V is TRBV6-1; no clear D. The V gene's germline CDR1 is MNHNS and CDR2 SASEGT. V was trimmed by 5 bases and J by 3 bases, leaving 19 bases between them. The CDR3 contains 16 residues.

About this clonotype itself: A much bigger clone sits one base away, suggesting this may be a read error. The chain couples TRBV20-1 to TRBJ2-1; 7 nucleotides match TRBD1. The CDR3 length is 18 residues. V gave up 5 bases and J gave up 10 bases; unmatched junction bases: 26. CDR1 and CDR2 (germline): DFQATT, SNEGSKA (reference sequence). CDR3 nucleotide sequence: TGCAGTGCTCGCGGCAAGCTGACAGGGAGAGTTTCTAGAAGCGAGCAGTTCTTC. Its translation: CSARGKLTGRVSRSEQFF.

In this sample, this clonotype turned up many times. V is TRBV30 and J is TRBJ2-1; no clear D. In germline, CDR1 is GTSNPN, CDR2 SVGIG (reference sequence). The germline V and J ends were trimmed by 2 bases and 5 bases, with 7 bases remaining between them. The CDR3 loop spans 12 amino acids. The CDR3 sequence is CAWSPTNNEQFF. Here the CDR3 DNA reads TGTGCCTGGAGTCCTACTAACAATGAGCAGTTCTTC.

This clonotype has a count of ten or more. The V call is TRBV2, the J call TRBJ2-2, with 7 bases that match TRBD1. V gave up 10 bases and J gave up 4 bases; unmatched junction bases: 6. CDR3 size: 13 residues. The germline V gene has CDR1 SNHLY and CDR2 FYNNEI. For the CDR3, the DNA is TGTGCCACAGGGACAGCCTCCACCGGGGAGCTGTTTTTT. Translating gives CATGTASTGELFF.

The chain couples TRBV6-1 to TRBJ2-1, with 7 bases lining up with TRBD2. The ends lost 3 bases at V and 3 bases at J; junction bases unmatched: 5. The CDR3 is made up of 15 amino acids. The V gene's germline CDR1 is MNHNS and CDR2 SASEGT. CDR3 amino acids: CASSEGGRHYNEQFF. CDR3 nucleotide sequence: TGTGCCAGCAGTGAGGGCGGGAGACACTACAATGAGCAGTTCTTC.

The J gene is TRBJ1-1, the V gene TRBV9; 9 bases are shared with TRBD1. Germline CDR1 SGDLS, CDR2 YYNGEE. CDR3 length equals 17 residues. Trimming cost V 0 bases and J 1 base; bases outside gene matches: 7. CDR3 sequence (DNA): TGTGCCAGCAGCGTAGAGGGACAGGGTCTGGGGAACACTGAAGCTTTCTTT. Its protein is CASSVEGQGLGNTEAFF. Full variable domain (missing parts from reference TRBV9 and TRBJ1-1): DSGVTQTPKHLITATGQRVTLRCSPRSGDLSVYWYQQSLDQGLQFLIQYYNGEERAKGNILERFSAQQFPDLHSELNLSSLELGDSALYFCASSVEGQGLGNTEAFFGQGTRLTVV.

This clonotype has only a few counts. The rearrangement joins TRBV28 to TRBJ2-7; D gene unclear. The germline V gene has CDR1 MDHEN and CDR2 SYDVKM. This CDR3 has 12 amino acids. Trimming took off 6 bases at V and 6 bases at J, with 12 bases between the two ends. The CDR3 DNA is TGTGCCAGCAGCCTTCGCGGCCTCGAGCAGTACTTC. Amino acids: CASSLRGLEQYF. Full variable domain (remainder filled in from reference TRBV28 and TRBJ2-7): DVKVTQSSRYLVKRTGEKVFLECVQDMDHENMFWYRQDPGLGLRLIYFSYDVKMKEKGDIPEGYSVSREKKERFSLILESASTNQTSMYLCASSLRGLEQYFGPGTRLTVT.